This is a list of T cell receptor beta chains from one sample in a study of technical replicates of blood from several donors. Some clones are missing from TCRdb's copy, which holds only in-frame ones; the method was immunoSEQ multiplex PCR. The table includes roughly 97,000 clones, roughly 96% detected once. Sequenced sample: T cells isolated from PBMCs. These TCRs come from a human donor in good health. The CDR3 runs from the conserved cysteine through the conserved F or W. The D gene is left open where the match is weak. Not all rows give a size; the values are once, few, many and, for expanded clones, a class.

v_call	j_call	clone_size	d_call	cdr3_aa	cdr3_nt
TRBV6-1	TRBJ2-7	once	-	CASSLDGHKQYF	TGTGCCAGCAGTCTAGACGGACATAAGCAGTACTTC
TRBV6-5	TRBJ2-3	once	-	CASSYLEGTDTQYF	TGTGCCAGCAGTTACTTAGAGGGCACAGATACGCAGTATTTT
TRBV28	TRBJ2-1	-	TRBD2	CASSLPLGLGNNEQFF	TGTGCCAGCAGTCTTCCCTTGGGACTAGGGAACAATGAGCAGTTCTTC
TRBV13	TRBJ2-3	-	TRBD2	CASSLFNEGLDGGTQYF	TGTGCCAGCAGCTTATTTAATGAGGGACTAGATGGGGGTACGCAGTATTTT
TRBV6-5	TRBJ1-3	-	-	CASSYGISGNTIYF	TGTGCCAGCAGTTACGGCATCTCTGGAAACACCATATATTTT
TRBV25-1	TRBJ2-2	-	-	CASSFYYTGELFF	TGTGCCAGCAGTTTTTATTACACCGGGGAGCTGTTTTTT
TRBV18	TRBJ1-2	-	-	CASSPGTLQTSRGYTF	TGTGCCAGCTCCCCCGGGACACTTCAAACGTCGAGGGGCTACACCTTC
TRBV11-3	TRBJ2-3	-	-	CASSLYLGAGNTQYF	TGTGCCAGCAGCTTATACCTGGGGGCGGGTAATACGCAGTATTTT
TRBV6-5	TRBJ1-1	-	-	CASRANTEAFF	TGTGCCAGCAGGGCCAACACTGAAGCTTTCTTT
TRBV29-1	TRBJ2-1	-	-	CSVVPRYNEQFF	TGCAGCGTGGTTCCGAGGTACAATGAGCAGTTCTTC
TRBV5-1	TRBJ2-2	-	TRBD2	CASSLAGGLAGGNTGELFF	TGCGCCAGCAGCTTGGCCGGGGGACTAGCGGGAGGAAACACCGGGGAGCTGTTTTTT
TRBV29-1	TRBJ2-7	-	TRBD1	CSVETGDSFYEQYF	TGCAGCGTTGAGACAGGGGATTCTTTCTACGAGCAGTACTTC
TRBV4-3	TRBJ2-2	-	-	CASSPPLGRELFF	TGCGCCAGCAGCCCCCCGCTGGGCCGGGAGCTGTTTTTT
TRBV29-1	TRBJ1-2	-	-	CSVMTGDNYGYTF	TGCAGCGTTATGACAGGAGACAACTATGGCTACACCTTC
TRBV19	TRBJ2-2	-	TRBD2	CASNGGRVNTGELFF	TGTGCCAGTAACGGCGGGAGGGTAAACACCGGGGAGCTGTTTTTT
TRBV20-1	TRBJ2-1	-	-	CSARMGAEQFF	TGCAGTGCTAGGATGGGAGCGGAGCAGTTCTTC
TRBV6-5	TRBJ1-2	-	-	CASGEGRTYTF	TGTGCCAGCGGAGAGGGCAGGACCTACACCTTC
TRBV27	TRBJ2-7	-	TRBD2	CASSLSGRAYEQYF	TGTGCCAGCAGTTTGAGCGGGAGAGCCTACGAGCAGTACTTC
TRBV19	TRBJ2-5	-	-	CASSIDLWGGAGTQYF	TGTGCCAGTAGTATAGATCTATGGGGGGGCGCCGGGACCCAGTACTTC
TRBV29-1	TRBJ1-4	-	TRBD1	CSVPTTTGGNEKLFF	TGCAGCGTCCCAACCACTACAGGGGGCAATGAAAAACTGTTTTTT
TRBV27	TRBJ2-3	-	-	CASSLGAHTQYF	TGTGCCAGCAGTTTGGGAGCGCATACGCAGTATTTT
TRBV7-2	TRBJ2-1	-	-	CASSSSEPVYNEQFF	TGTGCCAGCAGCTCCTCCGAGCCGGTCTACAATGAGCAGTTCTTC
TRBV28	TRBJ2-3	-	-	CASSEPSVGGTDTQYF	TGTGCCAGCAGCGAACCGTCGGTGGGAGGCACAGATACGCAGTATTTT
TRBV19	TRBJ1-1	-	-	CASSTGRDSNTEAFF	TGTGCCAGTAGTACTGGACGGGACTCCAACACTGAAGCTTTCTTT
TRBV19	TRBJ2-5	once	-	CASSIRQGQETQYF	TGTGCCAGTAGTATTCGGCAGGGACAAGAGACCCAGTACTTC
TRBV27	TRBJ2-3	-	TRBD2	CASSPGTKSTDTQYF	TGTGCCAGCAGTCCCGGGACTAAAAGCACAGATACGCAGTATTTT
TRBV14	TRBJ2-1	-	TRBD2	CASSQVAGGSYNEQFF	TGTGCCAGCAGCCAAGTAGCGGGAGGCTCCTACAATGAGCAGTTCTTC
TRBV28	TRBJ1-4	-	-	CASSLMTGINEKLFF	TGTGCCAGCAGCCTCATGACAGGCATTAATGAAAAACTGTTTTTT
TRBV27	TRBJ2-5	-	-	CASTATSGSGETQYF	TGTGCCAGCACCGCTACATCAGGGTCCGGGGAGACCCAGTACTTC
TRBV30	TRBJ1-3	-	-	CAWSPDRSSGNTIYF	TGTGCCTGGAGTCCCGACAGGAGCTCTGGAAACACCATATATTTT
TRBV19	TRBJ2-5	-	TRBD2	CASSILAGNQETQYF	TGTGCCAGTAGTATACTAGCGGGGAACCAAGAGACCCAGTACTTC